The 16 T cell receptor beta chains presented below share a single source sample, sequenced in a study of cytomegalovirus exposure and HLA in healthy donors (dated by TCRdb to between 2016 and 2019). Library preparation used the immunoSEQ multiplex PCR assay. For the multiplex PCR, a mixture combining 60 forward primers for TCR Vbeta segments and 13 reverse primers for TCR Jbeta segments was used. As stored in TCRdb, this immuneACCESS dataset retains in-frame rearrangements with V and J assigned. A fraction of the clones does not appear; measured against another copy, unresolved V genes explain less than half of the discrepancy, and the remainder lacks a known reason. The sample contains roughly 160,000 clones, over 60% of them found a single time. The ten largest account for around an eighth of the sample. The material sequenced was PBMCs. Receptors originate from a man in his fifties in good health and CMV-seropositive.

The chain has TRBV28 and TRBJ1-6; no definite D call. Deletions cut 3 bases from V and 14 bases from J, with 14 bases between. Germline V lookup: CDR1 MDHEN, CDR2 SYDVKM. There are 13 residues in the CDR3. The CDR3 protein is CASSFMTDRTLHF. Here the CDR3 DNA reads TGTGCCAGCAGTTTTATGACTGATCGCACCCTCCACTTT. Based on the CDR3 plus reference TRBV28 and TRBJ1-6, the full variable domain is DVKVTQSSRYLVKRTGEKVFLECVQDMDHENMFWYRQDPGLGLRLIYFSYDVKMKEKGDIPEGYSVSREKKERFSLILESASTNQTSMYLCASSFMTDRTLHFGNGTRLTVT.

The chain carries TRBV14 and TRBJ1-1; 8 nucleotides line up with TRBD1. The CDR3 is 16 residues long. Germline assignment: CDR1 SGHDN and CDR2 FVKESK. Trimming at V came to 5 bases and at J to 1 base, leaving 9 bases not matched to a gene. The CDR3 DNA reads as TGTGCCAGCAGCATACGACAGGGGAGGGGGAACACTGAAGCTTTCTTT. Residues: CASSIRQGRGNTEAFF.

This sequence joins TRBV6-6 and TRBJ2-7; a possible D gene is TRBD1 (6 bases). The V gene lost 5 bases and the J gene lost 3 bases, with 8 bases spanning the gap. The CDR3 loop spans 12 amino acids. Germline V gives CDR1 MNHNY, CDR2 SVGAGI (reference sequence). In nucleotides, the CDR3 is TGTGCCAGCAGTCGGGACATCTACGAGCAGTACTTC. Translation: CASSRDIYEQYF.

This chain links TRBV7-2 with TRBJ2-5, with 7 bases that match TRBD1. V lost 4 bases and J lost 3; bases outside the gene matches: 11. CDR1 is SGHTA, CDR2 FQGNSA, per germline. The CDR3 consists of 16 residues. The CDR3 loop reads CASSWDRPTIKETQYF. The CDR3 nucleotides read TGTGCCAGCAGCTGGGACAGACCCACTATTAAAGAGACCCAGTACTTC. Full variable domain (missing parts from reference TRBV7-2 and TRBJ2-5): GAGVSQSPSNKVTEKGKDVELRCDPISGHTALYWYRQSLGQGLEFLIYFQGNSAPDKSGLPSDRFSAERTGGSVSTLTIQRTQQEDSAVYLCASSWDRPTIKETQYFGPGTRLLVL.

The chain joins TRBV30 to TRBJ2-3; D unclear. Per the germline V gene, CDR1 is GTSNPN and CDR2 is SVGIG (reference sequence). This CDR3 region has 12 residues. V was pared by 0 bases and J by 4 bases, with 5 bases between. The chain's CDR3 is CAWSVVADTQYF. The CDR3 DNA is TGTGCCTGGAGTGTAGTAGCAGATACGCAGTATTTT. Full variable domain (rest looked up from reference TRBV30 and TRBJ2-3): SQTIHQWPATLVQPVGSPLSLECTVEGTSNPNLYWYRQAAGRGLQLLFYSVGIGQISSEVPQNLSASRPQDRQFILSSKKLLLSDSGFYLCAWSVVADTQYFGPGTRLTVL.

The V gene is TRBV19, the J gene TRBJ2-7; TRBD1 matches 10 bases. V lost 6 bases, J lost 2 bases, and 4 bases stayed unmatched. Looked up from germline, CDR1 is LNHDA and CDR2 is SQIVND (reference sequence). The CDR3 consists of 14 residues. The CDR3 DNA is TGTGCCAGTAGATCCGACAGGGGGCCCTACGAGCAGTACTTC. Its translation: CASRSDRGPYEQYF. Full variable domain (missing parts from reference TRBV19 and TRBJ2-7): DGGITQSPKYLFRKEGQNVTLSCEQNLNHDAMYWYRQDPGQGLRLIYYSQIVNDFQKGDIAEGYSVSREKKESFPLTVTSAQKNPTAFYLCASRSDRGPYEQYFGPGTRLTVT.

V and J are TRBV6-1 and TRBJ2-2, with 8 bases identical to TRBD1. The CDR3 sequence is 15 residues long. V gave up 2 bases and J gave up 4 bases; unmatched junction bases: 3. In germline, CDR1 is MNHNS, CDR2 SASEGT. CDR3 sequence (DNA): TGTGCCAGCAGTGAACCAGGGGGCGTCACCGGGGAGCTGTTTTTT. Encoded protein: CASSEPGGVTGELFF.

The chain is built from TRBV7-9 and TRBJ2-7, with D uncertain. The CDR3 sequence is 11 residues long. Deletions cut 5 bases from V and 3 bases from J, with 5 bases between. Per the germline V gene, CDR1 is SEHNR and CDR2 is FQNEAQ (reference sequence). CDR3 amino acids: CASSEIYEQYF. The CDR3 nucleotides are TGTGCCAGCAGCGAGATCTACGAGCAGTACTTC.

As regards this clone: Compared with germline, one end of the junction differs, possibly owing to a read error. The V and J genes are TRBV7-9 and TRBJ1-2; 8 nucleotides align to TRBD1. The V gene's germline CDR1 is SEHNR and CDR2 FQNEAQ (reference sequence). This CDR3 region has 15 residues. The CDR3 coding sequence is TGTTCCAGCAGCTTAGGACTTCAGGGGGCTTTTGGCTACACCTTC. Its translation: CSSSLGLQGAFGYTF.

With regard to this clone: The junction and the germline gene differ at one end; a read error may be behind it. The chain combines TRBV27 with TRBJ1-2; D gene ambiguous. Per the germline V gene, CDR1 is MNHEY and CDR2 is SMNVEV (reference sequence). This CDR3 contains 15 residues. The CDR3 loop is CAGSFYHPGDYGYTF. In nucleotides, the CDR3 is TGTGCCGGCAGTTTCTACCACCCCGGAGACTATGGCTACACCTTC.

V usage is TRBV2 and J usage is TRBJ1-6; 8 nucleotides line up with TRBD1. CDR3 length: 14 amino acids. Germline-derived CDR1 and CDR2 are SNHLY and FYNNEI. Unmatched junction bases numbered 5, after V lost 7 bases and J lost 6 bases. This CDR3 is CASNLDRVNSPLHF. CDR3 in DNA: TGTGCCAGCAACCTGGACAGGGTTAATTCACCCCTCCACTTT.

This clone was recorded once. Here the CDR3 DNA reads TGCGCCAGCAGCCAAGAATCAGGAAACACAGATACGCAGTATTTT. As protein: CASSQESGNTDTQYF. The rearrangement uses TRBV4-3 and TRBJ2-3; D ambiguous. The germline CDR1 and CDR2 sequences are LGHNA and YSLEER. This CDR3 contains 15 residues. Trimming left V 0 bases short and J 2 bases short, with 9 bases between.

The V call is TRBV5-4, the J call TRBJ1-6, with 10 nucleotides matching TRBD1. This CDR3 region has 16 residues. The J segment lost 9 bases and the V segment lost 4 bases, leaving 10 bases of the junction unmatched. Per the germline V gene, CDR1 is SGHNT and CDR2 is YYREEE (reference sequence). DNA of the CDR3: TGTGCCAGCAGCGACCCGGGACAGGGGAGGGGTTCACCCCTCCACTTT. It is translated as CASSDPGQGRGSPLHF.

This chain uses TRBV7-8 with TRBJ2-5; TRBD1 matches at 9 bases. The trim removed 2 bases at V and 4 bases at J, leaving 8 bases unmatched. Germline-derived CDR1 and CDR2 are SGHVS and FQNEAQ. The CDR3 loop spans 16 amino acids. CDR3 nucleotide sequence: TGTGCCAGCAGCTTACTGAACAGGGGGCTGAGAGAGACCCAGTACTTC. Translating gives CASSLLNRGLRETQYF.

The chain carries TRBV6-1 and TRBJ1-2, with D uncertain. The CDR3 consists of 15 residues. V was pared by 2 bases and J by 4 bases, with 14 bases between. Germline CDR1 MNHNS, CDR2 SASEGT. This chain's CDR3 is CASSESFVSIYGYTF. The CDR3 DNA reads TGTGCCAGCAGTGAAAGCTTTGTCTCCATCTATGGCTACACCTTC.

A single count supports this clone. This chain uses TRBV7-9 with TRBJ2-3; 10 bases align to TRBD2. This CDR3 region has 16 residues. V shed 5 bases, J shed 4 bases, and the junction held 9 bases outside the gene matches. The V gene's germline CDR1 is SEHNR and CDR2 FQNEAQ (reference sequence). CDR3 bases: TGTGCCAGCAGCAACCGTAGCGGGGGGATAGCAGATACGCAGTATTTT. It is translated as CASSNRSGGIADTQYF. The full variable domain, rest sourced from reference TRBV7-9 and TRBJ2-3, is DTGVSQNPRHKITKRGQNVTFRCDPISEHNRLYWYRQTLGQGPEFLTYFQNEAQLEKSRLLSDRFSAERPKGSFSTLEIQRTEQGDSAMYLCASSNRSGGIADTQYFGPGTRLTVL.